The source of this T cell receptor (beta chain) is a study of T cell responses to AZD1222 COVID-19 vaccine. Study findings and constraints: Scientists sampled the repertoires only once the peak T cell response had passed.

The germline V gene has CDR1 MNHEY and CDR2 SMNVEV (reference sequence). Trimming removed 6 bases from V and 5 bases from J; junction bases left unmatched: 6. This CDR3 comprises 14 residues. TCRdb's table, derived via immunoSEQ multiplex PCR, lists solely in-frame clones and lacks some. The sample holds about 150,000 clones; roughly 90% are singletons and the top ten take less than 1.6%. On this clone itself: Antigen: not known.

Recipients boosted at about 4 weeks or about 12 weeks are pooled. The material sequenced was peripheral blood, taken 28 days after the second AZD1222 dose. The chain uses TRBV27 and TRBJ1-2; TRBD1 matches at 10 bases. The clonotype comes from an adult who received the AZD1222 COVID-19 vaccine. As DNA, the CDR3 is TGTGCCAGCAGGGGGACAGGGGCACTATATGGCTACACCTTC. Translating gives CASRGTGALYGYTF.